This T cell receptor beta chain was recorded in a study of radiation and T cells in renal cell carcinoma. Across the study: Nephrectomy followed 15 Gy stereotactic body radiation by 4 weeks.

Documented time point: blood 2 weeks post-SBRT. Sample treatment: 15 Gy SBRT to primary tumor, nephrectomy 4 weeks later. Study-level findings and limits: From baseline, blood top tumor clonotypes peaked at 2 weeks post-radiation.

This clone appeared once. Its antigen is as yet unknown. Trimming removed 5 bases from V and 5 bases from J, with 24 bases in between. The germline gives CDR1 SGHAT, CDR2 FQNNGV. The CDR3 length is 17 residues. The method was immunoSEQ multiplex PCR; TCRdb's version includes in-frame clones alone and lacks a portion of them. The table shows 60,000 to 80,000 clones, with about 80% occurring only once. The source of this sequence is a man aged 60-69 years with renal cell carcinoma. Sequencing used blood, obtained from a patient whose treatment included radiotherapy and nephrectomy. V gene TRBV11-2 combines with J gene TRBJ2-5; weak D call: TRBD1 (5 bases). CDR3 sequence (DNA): TGTGCCAGCAGCCAACCATGGGAACGTTGGGGCTGGGAGACCCAGTACTTC. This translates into CASSQPWERWGWETQYF. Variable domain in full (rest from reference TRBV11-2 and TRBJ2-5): EAGVAQSPRYKIIEKRQSVAFWCNPISGHATLYWYQQILGQGPKLLIQFQNNGVVDDSQLPKDRFSAERLKGVDSTLKIQPAKLEDSAVYLCASSQPWERWGWETQYFGPGTRLLVL.